This TCR beta chain was retrieved from a study of beta chain features in type 1 diabetes. Study context: Analysis included 107,917,701 sorted cells drawn from all samples.

Expressed TCRB transcripts were sequenced because the entire RNA isolate underwent reverse transcription. TCRdb's table, derived via immunoSEQ multiplex PCR, lists solely in-frame clones and lacks some. The table includes 400,000 to 500,000 clones, roughly 14% detected once. V shed 3 bases and J shed 5 bases, with 13 bases lying between them. This CDR3 spans 15 amino acids. Germline CDR1 and CDR2: LNHNV and YYDKDF (reference sequence). As for this clone: Its antigen is unidentified.

Findings and caveats of the study: Whether TCRB rearrangement is influenced by HLA type was left unresolved in this analysis.

Purity exceeded 98% in all sorted populations. The sequence was collected from a man in his thirties or forties in good health. The genes are TRBV15 and TRBJ1-4, with D hard to call. Sequencing was done on a sample of naive CD4+ T cells from blood. CDR3 nucleotide sequence: TGTGCCACCAGCAGGGTGACTCGAGACAATGAAAAACTGTTTTTT. This sequence encodes CATSRVTRDNEKLFF.